The 30 T cell receptor beta chains presented below share a single source sample, sequenced in a study of early T cells in non-severe SARS-CoV-2 infection. TCRdb analysed the 5' RACE reads with MiXCR anew, one entry per CDR3 protein. The sample lists over 60,000 distinct CDR3 sequences, around a tenth seen once, with roughly 7.5% in the top ten. Specimen: whole blood, collected at baseline. The receptors shown here come from an adult who was a healthcare worker with PCR-confirmed SARS-CoV-2 infection or an uninfected control (not recorded which).

This clonotype was seen a few times. CDR3 protein: CASSSGVDTGELFF. In DNA form, the CDR3 reads TGTGCCAGCAGCTCGGGCGTGGACACCGGGGAGCTGTTTTTT. The J gene is TRBJ2-2, the V gene TRBV11-3, with D uncertain. Trimming removed 4 bases at V and 3 bases at J, with 9 bases between. Germline CDR1 is SGHNT and CDR2 is YENEEA. This CDR3 is 14 amino acids long.

The chain's CDR3 is CASSTFPSNYGYTF. CDR3 DNA sequence: TGTGCCAGCAGCACTTTCCCCAGTAACTATGGCTACACCTTC. This chain uses TRBV9 with TRBJ1-2; D ambiguous. The germline CDR1 and CDR2 sequences are SGDLS and YYNGEE. Trimming pared 4 bases from V and 1 base from J, leaving 11 bases between. CDR3 length equals 14 residues.

This chain connects TRBV20-1 to TRBJ1-2; tentatively, D is TRBD1 (5 bases). In germline, CDR1 is DFQATT, CDR2 SNEGSKA (reference sequence). CDR3 length: 14 amino acids. Trimming took off 0 bases at V and 8 bases at J, with 16 bases between the two ends. CDR3 in amino acids: CSARDRDGWSGYTF. CDR3 nucleotide sequence: TGCAGTGCTAGAGACAGGGACGGGTGGAGCGGCTACACCTTC.

V usage is TRBV6-5 and J usage is TRBJ2-1, with no clear D. Trimming removed 3 bases at V and 0 bases at J, with 9 bases between. Germline assignment: CDR1 MNHEY and CDR2 SVGAGI. The CDR3 consists of 15 residues. The CDR3 nucleotides are TGTGCCAGCAGTTATAGGCACCCCTCCTACAATGAGCAGTTCTTC. Its translation: CASSYRHPSYNEQFF.

This clonotype was observed many times. V is TRBV6-6 and J is TRBJ1-2, with 7 bases fitting TRBD1. The CDR3 runs to 13 residues. The V and J ends lost 2 bases and 8 bases, in that order; junction bases with no gene match: 5. CDR1 MNHNY and CDR2 SVGAGI come from the germline V gene (reference sequence). CDR3 residues: CASSYRGQEGYTF. In DNA, the CDR3 is TGTGCCAGCAGTTACAGGGGGCAGGAAGGCTACACCTTC.

The J gene is TRBJ1-2, the V gene TRBV30; D possibly corresponds to TRBD1 (5 bases). Per the germline V gene, CDR1 is GTSNPN and CDR2 is SVGIG (reference sequence). The germline V and J ends were trimmed by 0 bases and 7 bases, with 12 bases remaining between them. The CDR3 length is 13 residues. The CDR3 sequence is CAWSVGGGAGYTF. The CDR3 bases are TGTGCCTGGAGTGTAGGTGGAGGGGCTGGCTACACCTTC. Full variable domain (rest looked up from reference TRBV30 and TRBJ1-2): SQTIHQWPATLVQPVGSPLSLECTVEGTSNPNLYWYRQAAGRGLQLLFYSVGIGQISSEVPQNLSASRPQDRQFILSSKKLLLSDSGFYLCAWSVGGGAGYTFGSGTRLTVV.

The chain uses TRBV16 and TRBJ2-7; tentatively, D is TRBD2 (6 bases). Trimming removed 0 bases from V and 0 bases from J, with 9 bases in between. The germline gives CDR1 KGHSY, CDR2 FQNENV. This CDR3 spans 15 amino acids. This CDR3 reads CASSQSRGLSYEQYF. The CDR3 DNA reads as TGTGCCAGCAGCCAATCACGGGGACTCTCCTACGAGCAGTACTTC.

This chain uses TRBV4-1 with TRBJ2-3; 8 nucleotides match TRBD2. After removal of 0 bases from V and 2 bases from J, the junction contained 7 bases not matched to a gene. The CDR3 length is 17 residues. Per germline, CDR1 MGHRA and CDR2 YSYEKL. The CDR3 reads CASSQDREREITDTQYF. In nucleotides, the CDR3 is TGCGCCAGCAGCCAAGATCGCGAGCGGGAGATCACAGATACGCAGTATTTT.

The chain carries TRBV19 and TRBJ2-1, with D perhaps given as TRBD1 or TRBD2 (7 bases each). The CDR3 totals 15 residues. CDR1 is LNHDA and CDR2 is SQIVND in the germline V gene (reference sequence). V shed 5 bases and J shed 2 bases, with 13 bases lying between them. The CDR3: CASSLQGGAYNEQFF. DNA of the CDR3: TGTGCCAGTAGTCTTCAGGGGGGGGCCTACAATGAGCAGTTCTTC.

In its sample, this clonotype was seen many times. For the CDR3, the DNA is TGTGCCAGCAGCGCGGGGGGTTCAGATGAGCAGTTCTTC. Its translation: CASSAGGSDEQFF. This chain joins TRBV9 and TRBJ2-1; 7 bases are a match to TRBD2. The germline V gene encodes CDR1 SGDLS and CDR2 YYNGEE. The CDR3 contains 13 residues. The V and J ends lost 3 bases and 8 bases, in that order; junction bases with no gene match: 5.

This clonotype was counted a few times. This rearrangement joins TRBV7-2 to TRBJ1-4, with unresolved D. The CDR3 is 14 amino acids. CDR1 is SGHTA and CDR2 is FQGNSA in the germline V gene. Trimming removed 5 bases at V and 0 bases at J, with 7 bases between. DNA of the CDR3: TGTGCCAGCAGCCGAGTTGCAACTAATGAAAAACTGTTTTTT. Translation gives CASSRVATNEKLFF.

The rearrangement joins TRBV4-3 to TRBJ1-6, with D possibly TRBD1 on 6 matching bases. V lost 0 bases, J lost 9 bases, and 12 bases lay in between. Germline V gene sequence: CDR1 LGHNA, CDR2 YSLEER. The CDR3 spans 15 residues. Here the CDR3 reads CASSQDRTATSPLHF. The CDR3 nucleotides read TGCGCCAGCAGCCAAGATAGGACAGCAACTTCACCCCTCCACTTT.

This clonotype was seen ten or more times. The rearrangement joins TRBV12-3 or TRBV12-4 to TRBJ1-5, with D uncertain. V gave up 6 bases and J gave up 6 bases, with 12 bases separating them. This CDR3 contains 13 residues. The CDR3 region has the DNA TGTGCCAGCAGCAGCATGGCGACTCAGCCCCAGCATTTT. This encodes CASSSMATQPQHF.

This clonotype was observed a handful of times. The chain couples TRBV18 to TRBJ2-7; D is unclear. The V end lost 4 bases, the J end lost 6 bases, and 16 bases lay between the germline ends. The CDR3 spans 14 residues. CDR1 is KGHSH, CDR2 LQKENI, per germline. CDR3 bases: TGTGCCAGCTCACAACCGGACCGGAGTTCCGAGCAGTACTTC. Amino acids: CASSQPDRSSEQYF.

The sample holds a few counts of this clonotype. The gene calls are TRBV5-1 and TRBJ1-6; 7 bases line up with TRBD1. Germline assignment: CDR1 SGHRS and CDR2 YFSETQ. The CDR3 length is 15 residues. V gave up 0 bases and J gave up 9 bases; unmatched junction bases: 6. CDR3 nucleotide sequence: TGCGCCAGCAGCTTGGAGGGGGCGGTGGCTTCACCCCTCCACTTT. It is translated as CASSLEGAVASPLHF.

This clonotype was seen more than once but under ten times. The CDR3 loop is CASSVEGLGDTQYF. The CDR3 DNA follows: TGTGCCAGCAGCGTAGAGGGCCTCGGAGATACGCAGTATTTT. V usage is TRBV9 and J usage is TRBJ2-3, with D uncertain. The germline V gene has CDR1 SGDLS and CDR2 YYNGEE. V lost 0 bases and J lost 5, with 10 bases in between. This CDR3 is built from 14 residues. Together with reference TRBV9 and TRBJ2-3, the CDR3 gives the full variable domain: DSGVTQTPKHLITATGQRVTLRCSPRSGDLSVYWYQQSLDQGLQFLIQYYNGEERAKGNILERFSAQQFPDLHSELNLSSLELGDSALYFCASSVEGLGDTQYFGPGTRLTVL.

This chain connects TRBV7-2 to TRBJ2-3; TRBD2 matches 7 bases. The CDR3 covers 16 residues. V was clipped by 5 bases and J by 3 bases; unmatched bases: 11. Per germline, CDR1 SGHTA and CDR2 FQGNSA. CDR3 in DNA: TGTGCCAGCAGCCTTTTCAGCGGGGAGGGGACAGATACGCAGTATTTT. The encoded protein is CASSLFSGEGTDTQYF. Complete variable domain (other parts from reference TRBV7-2 and TRBJ2-3): GAGVSQSPSNKVTEKGKDVELRCDPISGHTALYWYRQSLGQGLEFLIYFQGNSAPDKSGLPSDRFSAERTGGSVSTLTIQRTQQEDSAVYLCASSLFSGEGTDTQYFGPGTRLTVL.

The chain has TRBV15 and TRBJ2-1; D is unresolved. The CDR3 totals 13 residues. The ends were cut back, 2 bases at V and 8 bases at J, with 10 bases in the middle. Per germline, CDR1 LNHNV and CDR2 YYDKDF (reference sequence). The CDR3 region is CATSRLNEYEQFF. The CDR3 DNA reads as TGTGCCACCAGCAGACTGAATGAGTATGAGCAGTTCTTC.

This chain uses TRBV12-5 with TRBJ1-1; 9 positions agree with TRBD1. The J segment lost 1 base and the V segment lost 7 bases, leaving 7 bases of the junction unmatched. The CDR3 spans 15 residues. Germline loops: CDR1 LGHNT, CDR2 FRNRAP. This chain's CDR3 is CASAPSGQGNTEAFF. Here the CDR3 DNA reads TGTGCTAGTGCCCCGTCGGGACAGGGGAACACTGAAGCTTTCTTT.

This chain links TRBV5-6 with TRBJ1-5, with TRBD1 matching 7 bases. Trimming removed 4 bases from V and 2 bases from J; junction bases left unmatched: 3. CDR1 SGHDT and CDR2 YYEEEE come from the germline V gene. This CDR3 is 14 amino acids long. CDR3 bases: TGTGCCAGCAGCAAGGGGGCCGGCAATCAGCCCCAGCATTTT. Amino acids: CASSKGAGNQPQHF.

Ten or more counts support this clonotype. The rearrangement uses TRBV29-1 and TRBJ2-1, with D possibly matching TRBD2 (6 bases). The germline CDR1 and CDR2 sequences are SQVTM and ANQGSEA. Trimming left V 7 bases short and J 0 bases short, with 7 bases between. CDR3 length equals 12 residues. In nucleotides, the CDR3 is TGCAGCGGCGGGACCTCCTACAATGAGCAGTTCTTC. Translated, it gives CSGGTSYNEQFF.

This clonotype appeared many times. The chain recombines TRBV7-2 with TRBJ2-3; 8 bases match TRBD2. In germline, CDR1 is SGHTA, CDR2 FQGNSA. With 1 base clipped from V and 2 bases from J, the junction kept 8 bases outside the gene matches. The CDR3 contains 17 residues. CDR3 sequence reads: CASSLDPAGASTDTQYF. The CDR3 DNA follows: TGTGCCAGCAGCTTAGACCCAGCGGGGGCCTCCACAGATACGCAGTATTTT. Looking up the rest from reference TRBV7-2 and TRBJ2-3 gives the full variable domain: GAGVSQSPSNKVTEKGKDVELRCDPISGHTALYWYRQSLGQGLEFLIYFQGNSAPDKSGLPSDRFSAERTGGSVSTLTIQRTQQEDSAVYLCASSLDPAGASTDTQYFGPGTRLTVL.

In this sample, this clonotype turned up many times. This rearrangement joins TRBV20-1 to TRBJ1-6; unclear D gene. This CDR3 spans 11 amino acids. Per germline, CDR1 DFQATT and CDR2 SNEGSKA (reference sequence). Trimming removed 5 bases from V and 12 bases from J, with 11 bases in between. The CDR3: CSARREGPLHF. The CDR3, as DNA: TGCAGTGCTCGCCGGGAGGGACCCCTCCACTTT.

This clonotype was seen repeatedly, ten times or more. The chain combines TRBV3-1 with TRBJ2-7; D is ambiguous. The CDR3 runs to 15 residues. Germline V lookup: CDR1 LGHDT, CDR2 YNNKEL (reference sequence). Trimming took off 0 bases at V and 6 bases at J, with 15 bases between the two ends. The CDR3 spells CASSQDVAGSGEQYF. The DNA of the CDR3 is TGTGCCAGCAGCCAAGATGTGGCAGGCAGTGGCGAGCAGTACTTC.

The chain uses TRBV12-3 or TRBV12-4 and TRBJ2-7, with 11 bases matching TRBD1. The length of the CDR3 is 15 residues. Losses at the gene ends were 4 bases for V and 3 bases for J; bases not matched to a gene: 5. The CDR3 DNA reads TGTGCCAGCAGTTCCCGGACAGGGGGCTTCTACGAGCAGTACTTC. It specifies CASSSRTGGFYEQYF.

This clonotype was observed once. One junction end disagrees with the germline gene, perhaps due to a read error. The chain has TRBV24-1 and TRBJ2-2; D ambiguous. Germline CDR1 reads KGHDR; CDR2 reads SFDVKD. CDR3 length equals 13 residues. In DNA, the CDR3 is TGTGCCACCAGTGATTTGAACGCCGGGGAGCTGTTTTTT. Translation gives CATSDLNAGELFF.

This clonotype was seen many times. The gene calls are TRBV6-5 and TRBJ2-1; TRBD1 matches 7 bases. J gave up 2 bases and V 0 bases, and 7 bases lay outside the gene matches. The CDR3 contains 17 residues. Germline assignment: CDR1 MNHEY and CDR2 SVGAGI. The CDR3 nucleotides read TGTGCCAGCAGTTACTCCCTGGGGGACAGCCCCTACAATGAGCAGTTCTTC. Translation: CASSYSLGDSPYNEQFF.

This clonotype was picked up many times. V gene TRBV11-2 combines with J gene TRBJ2-1, with a possible D match to TRBD1 (5 bases). Trimming cost V 2 bases and J 6 bases, with 14 bases left between them. The CDR3 loop spans 15 amino acids. The V gene's germline CDR1 is SGHAT and CDR2 FQNNGV. CDR3 residues: CASSLLQGSGNEQFF. The CDR3, as DNA: TGTGCCAGCAGCTTACTTCAGGGATCGGGCAATGAGCAGTTCTTC.

Turning to this clonotype: At one boundary the junction diverges from the germline segment, which might be a read error. This sequence joins TRBV5-1 and TRBJ2-2, with D perhaps matching TRBD1 or TRBD2 (5 bases each). The CDR3 has 16 amino acids. Germline CDR1 reads SGHRS; CDR2 reads YFSETQ. CDR3 sequence: CASSLLGTANTEELFF. The DNA of the CDR3 is TGCGCCAGCAGCTTATTGGGGACGGCGAACACCGAGGAGCTGTTTTTT.

This clonotype showed up many times. V is TRBV9 and J is TRBJ2-3; the D gene could be TRBD1 or TRBD2 (6 bases each). This CDR3 has 15 residues. Germline V gene lookup returns CDR1 SGDLS and CDR2 YYNGEE. The germline V and J ends were trimmed by 6 bases and 2 bases, with 16 bases remaining between them. The CDR3 DNA reads as TGTGCCAGCAACCCCTCGGGGGCCTACACAGATACGCAGTATTTT. Protein product: CASNPSGAYTDTQYF.